This T cell receptor (beta chain) is drawn from a study of identical twins. Overall study findings and caveats: Reduced insertions were recorded for abundant cord blood beta clonotypes, with no such pattern in memory repertoires.

A template switching step contributed a universal primer site, while unique molecular identifiers were present in the cDNA. TCRdb analysed the 5' RACE reads with MiXCR anew, one entry per CDR3 protein. This table holds some 96,000 distinct CDR3 sequences, under 7% found once. CDR3 length: 14 amino acids. Germline V CDR1 and CDR2: SGHAT, FQNNGV. V dropped 2 bases and J dropped 10; count of bases not matched to a gene: 9. Only a few counts were recorded for this clonotype. Its target is not known. This receptor was obtained from a woman aged 45-60 years in good health. The V call is TRBV11-2, the J call TRBJ2-3, with 7 bases that match TRBD1. Sequencing used memory T cells sorted from blood. The CDR3 sequence is CASSLKVDRVAQYF. The CDR3 DNA follows: TGTGCCAGCAGCTTAAAGGTAGACAGGGTGGCGCAGTATTTT.